Listed below are T cell receptor beta chains from one sample, sequenced in a study of cytomegalovirus exposure and HLA in healthy donors. TCRdb keeps only in-frame clones here, not all; method: immunoSEQ multiplex PCR. Altogether approximately 120,000 clones are present, around three quarters being singletons, with the ten largest covering under 3.5%. Sequencing was done on a sample of PBMCs. The receptors were sampled from a woman in her 50s in good health and CMV-seronegative. The CDR3 runs from the conserved cysteine through the conserved F or W. Each record gives: J gene, V gene, CDR3 length, D gene, clone size, CDR3 protein, CDR3 DNA. A D gene is named only where the DNA matches it firmly. Size is stated for part of the rows, as once, few or many counts, or as a class when the clone is expanded.

J: TRBJ2-5; V: TRBV5-1; length: 16; D: TRBD1; size: .; CDR3: CASSSWPDRERETQYF; DNA: TGCGCCAGCAGCTCCTGGCCGGACAGGGAAAGAGAGACCCAGTACTTC
J: TRBJ2-5; V: TRBV2; length: 14; D: .; size: .; CDR3: CASSEGGYQETQYF; DNA: TGTGCCAGCAGTGAAGGCGGGTACCAAGAGACCCAGTACTTC
J: TRBJ2-5; V: TRBV23-1; length: 13; D: .; size: .; CDR3: CASSPGVGETQYF; DNA: TGCGCCAGCAGCCCAGGGGTTGGAGAGACCCAGTACTTC
J: TRBJ2-2; V: TRBV19; length: 15; D: .; size: .; CDR3: CASSIASVNTGELFF; DNA: TGTGCCAGTAGTATCGCTAGCGTGAACACCGGGGAGCTGTTTTTT
J: TRBJ2-7; V: TRBV9; length: 13; D: TRBD1; size: few; CDR3: CASSGSTGTEQYF; DNA: TGTGCCAGCAGCGGGTCGACAGGGACCGAGCAGTACTTC
J: TRBJ2-4; V: TRBV27; length: 14; D: .; size: .; CDR3: CASSSHPGENIQYF; DNA: TGTGCCAGCAGTTCCCACCCGGGAGAAAACATTCAGTACTTC
J: TRBJ2-7; V: TRBV7-2; length: 14; D: TRBD2; size: few; CDR3: CASSLGGTSYEQYF; DNA: TGTGCCAGCAGCTTAGGTGGGACTAGCTACGAGCAGTACTTC
J: TRBJ1-4; V: TRBV7-2; length: 15; D: TRBD1; size: .; CDR3: CASSSPTRDRAKLFF; DNA: TGTGCCAGCAGCTCCCCCACCCGTGACAGGGCGAAACTGTTTTTT
J: TRBJ2-5; V: TRBV4-3; length: 16; D: TRBD1; size: .; CDR3: CASSQDLATGKETQYF; DNA: TGCGCCAGCAGCCAAGATCTGGCGACAGGGAAAGAGACCCAGTACTTC
J: TRBJ2-7; V: TRBV7-2; length: 15; D: TRBD2; size: .; CDR3: CASSPGLAGTYEQYF; DNA: TGTGCCAGCAGCCCGGGACTAGCGGGGACCTACGAGCAGTACTTC
J: TRBJ2-6; V: TRBV6-1; length: 16; D: .; size: .; CDR3: CASSASRSSGANVLTF; DNA: TGTGCCAGCAGTGCGTCTAGGAGCTCTGGGGCCAACGTCCTGACTTTC
J: TRBJ1-4; V: TRBV28; length: 16; D: .; size: .; CDR3: CASSYPGEGINEKLFF; DNA: TGTGCCAGCAGCTACCCAGGGGAGGGGATTAATGAAAAACTGTTTTTT
J: TRBJ2-1; V: TRBV10-3; length: 13; D: TRBD1; size: few; CDR3: CAIKGQGDNEQFF; DNA: TGTGCCATCAAGGGACAGGGCGACAATGAGCAGTTCTTC
J: TRBJ1-1; V: TRBV2; length: 13; D: .; size: .; CDR3: CASIGTLNTEAFF; DNA: TGTGCCAGCATCGGGACACTGAACACTGAAGCTTTCTTT
J: TRBJ2-4; V: TRBV11-2; length: 16; D: .; size: .; CDR3: CASSPWTSGQKNIQYF; DNA: TGTGCCAGCAGCCCTTGGACCTCGGGACAAAAAAACATTCAGTACTTC
J: TRBJ2-5; V: TRBV28; length: 17; D: TRBD1; size: .; CDR3: CASSSMGGQGEEETQYF; DNA: TGTGCCAGCAGCTCGATGGGGGGACAGGGGGAAGAAGAGACCCAGTACTTC
J: TRBJ2-7; V: TRBV5-5; length: 15; D: .; size: few; CDR3: CASSWGARATHEQYF; DNA: TGTGCCAGCAGCTGGGGTGCCAGGGCTACCCACGAGCAGTACTTC
J: TRBJ2-7; V: TRBV5-1; length: 13; D: TRBD1; size: .; CDR3: CASSLGQGSEQYF; DNA: TGCGCCAGCAGCCTTGGACAGGGATCCGAGCAGTACTTC
J: TRBJ2-7; V: TRBV4-1; length: 15; D: TRBD2; size: .; CDR3: CASSQDLAGVYEQYF; DNA: TGCGCCAGCAGCCAAGATCTAGCGGGGGTCTACGAGCAGTACTTC
J: TRBJ1-1; V: TRBV2; length: 12; D: .; size: few; CDR3: CASRQGRTEAFF; DNA: TGTGCCAGCAGACAGGGACGCACTGAAGCTTTCTTT
J: TRBJ1-5; V: TRBV5-6; length: 15; D: .; size: .; CDR3: CASSREAAGNQPQHF; DNA: TGTGCCAGCAGCCGGGAGGCCGCGGGCAATCAGCCCCAGCATTTT
J: TRBJ2-7; V: TRBV10-2; length: 15; D: TRBD2; size: many; CDR3: CASMESGLVSPEQYF; DNA: TGCGCCAGCATGGAATCCGGACTAGTAAGCCCCGAGCAGTACTTC
J: TRBJ2-1; V: TRBV28; length: 15; D: TRBD2; size: .; CDR3: CASNSGSISYNEQFF; DNA: TGTGCCAGCAATAGCGGGAGTATTTCCTACAATGAGCAGTTCTTC
J: TRBJ1-1; V: TRBV9; length: 16; D: .; size: once; CDR3: CASSVDMWGLGTEAFF; DNA: TGTGCCAGCAGCGTAGATATGTGGGGGCTTGGGACTGAAGCTTTCTTT
J: TRBJ2-3; V: TRBV7-2; length: 12; D: .; size: few; CDR3: CASSLAGGTQYF; DNA: TGTGCCAGCAGCTTAGCCGGGGGTACGCAGTATTTT
J: TRBJ1-5; V: TRBV1; length: 17; D: .; size: .; CDR3: CTSSQDYKIRSNQPQHF; DNA: TGCACCAGCAGCCAAGATTATAAGATTCGGAGCAATCAGCCCCAGCATTTT
J: TRBJ1-4; V: TRBV7-9; length: 14; D: .; size: .; CDR3: CASSFPASADKLFF; DNA: TGTGCCAGCAGCTTTCCAGCCTCGGCGGATAAACTGTTTTTT
J: TRBJ2-3; V: TRBV19; length: 13; D: .; size: .; CDR3: CASSRGLLDTQYF; DNA: TGTGCCAGTAGTAGAGGCTTACTGGATACGCAGTATTTT
J: TRBJ2-1; V: TRBV10-3; length: 18; D: .; size: few; CDR3: CAIKTDLQRASSYNEQFF; DNA: TGTGCCATCAAGACAGACTTACAGCGGGCTAGCTCCTACAATGAGCAGTTCTTC
J: TRBJ2-7; V: TRBV11-2; length: 18; D: .; size: once; CDR3: CASSSVNRPRGEAYEQYF; DNA: TGTGCCAGCAGCTCGGTTAATCGCCCCAGGGGGGAAGCCTACGAGCAGTACTTC
J: TRBJ1-2; V: TRBV28; length: 14; D: .; size: .; CDR3: CASTSGGLNYGYTF; DNA: TGTGCCAGCACCTCCGGGGGGCTCAACTATGGCTACACCTTC
J: TRBJ2-1; V: TRBV6-5; length: 16; D: .; size: .; CDR3: CASSSITRSSYNEQFF; DNA: TGTGCCAGCAGTTCAATCACTAGGAGCTCCTACAATGAGCAGTTCTTC
J: TRBJ1-2; V: TRBV9; length: 15; D: TRBD1; size: .; CDR3: CASSLFRDRDYGYTF; DNA: TGTGCCAGCAGCCTCTTCCGGGACAGAGACTATGGCTACACCTTC
J: TRBJ2-2; V: TRBV9; length: 18; D: TRBD2; size: .; CDR3: CASSVVQIGGARTGELFF; DNA: TGTGCCAGCAGCGTAGTTCAGATCGGGGGGGCCCGCACCGGGGAGCTGTTTTTT
J: TRBJ2-3; V: TRBV5-6; length: 14; D: .; size: .; CDR3: CASSHAGGTDTQYF; DNA: TGTGCCAGCAGCCACGCAGGAGGAACAGATACGCAGTATTTT
J: TRBJ2-7; V: TRBV5-1; length: 15; D: TRBD1; size: .; CDR3: CASSPGTVHTYEQYF; DNA: TGCGCCAGCAGCCCAGGGACAGTCCATACCTACGAGCAGTACTTC
J: TRBJ2-2; V: TRBV14; length: 15; D: TRBD2; size: .; CDR3: CASSQASGYTGELFF; DNA: TGTGCCAGCAGCCAAGCTAGCGGTTACACCGGGGAGCTGTTTTTT
J: TRBJ1-1; V: TRBV13; length: 15; D: .; size: .; CDR3: CASILEGRRGLKAFF; DNA: TGTGCCAGCATCTTAGAAGGACGGAGGGGTCTCAAAGCTTTCTTT
J: TRBJ2-7; V: TRBV25-1; length: 13; D: .; size: .; CDR3: CASSEGLAYEQYF; DNA: TGTGCCAGCAGTGAGGGACTTGCCTACGAGCAGTACTTC
J: TRBJ2-5; V: TRBV7-2; length: 14; D: .; size: .; CDR3: CASRQGGSGETQYF; DNA: TGTGCCAGCAGACAGGGGGGGAGCGGAGAGACCCAGTACTTC
J: TRBJ2-3; V: TRBV15; length: 14; D: .; size: .; CDR3: CAAEVGGVTDTQYF; DNA: TGTGCCGCCGAAGTGGGAGGTGTGACAGATACGCAGTATTTT
J: TRBJ1-4; V: TRBV29-1; length: 13; D: .; size: few; CDR3: CSVSQGPNEKLFF; DNA: TGCAGCGTCTCACAGGGACCTAATGAAAAACTGTTTTTT
J: TRBJ2-4; V: TRBV19; length: 13; D: .; size: .; CDR3: CATLDKAKNIQYF; DNA: TGTGCCACCCTCGACAAAGCCAAAAACATTCAGTACTTC
J: TRBJ1-1; V: TRBV30; length: 14; D: .; size: .; CDR3: CAWSRQPENTEAFF; DNA: TGTGCCTGGAGCAGACAGCCCGAGAACACTGAAGCTTTCTTT